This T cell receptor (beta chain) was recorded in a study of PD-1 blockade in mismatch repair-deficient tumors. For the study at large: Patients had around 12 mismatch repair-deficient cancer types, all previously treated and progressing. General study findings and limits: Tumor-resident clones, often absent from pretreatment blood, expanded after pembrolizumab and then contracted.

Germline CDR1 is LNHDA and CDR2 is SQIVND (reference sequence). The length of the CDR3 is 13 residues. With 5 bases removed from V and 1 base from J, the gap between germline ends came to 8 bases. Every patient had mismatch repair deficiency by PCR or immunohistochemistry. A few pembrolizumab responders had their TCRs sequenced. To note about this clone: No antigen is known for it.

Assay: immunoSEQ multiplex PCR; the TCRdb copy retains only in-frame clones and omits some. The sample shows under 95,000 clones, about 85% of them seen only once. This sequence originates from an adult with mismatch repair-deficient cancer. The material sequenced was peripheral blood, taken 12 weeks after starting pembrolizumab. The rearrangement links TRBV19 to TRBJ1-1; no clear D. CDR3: CASSAEENTEAFF. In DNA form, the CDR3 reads TGTGCCAGTAGTGCGGAGGAGAACACTGAAGCTTTCTTT.